The 24 T cell receptor beta chains presented below share a single source sample, sequenced in a study of shared clonotypes between healthy human individuals. Assay used: immunoSEQ multiplex PCR; TCRdb lists only in-frame clones, some missing. The data contain hundreds of thousands of clones, under 80% of them singletons. Input material: memory CD4+ T cells sorted from blood. The sample's subset: CD45RA-negative fraction. The receptors come from a woman younger than 45 in good health.

This chain links TRBV6-4 with TRBJ2-5; tentatively, D is TRBD1 (5 bases). The closer fit of TRBJ2-7 to the DNA end suggests the J call may be wrong. This CDR3 comprises 16 residues. Germline V gives CDR1 MRHNA, CDR2 SNTAGT. CDR3 DNA sequence: TGTGCCAGCTATCGCCCCCAGCCAGGACACAACTACGAGCAGTACTTC. Its translation: CASYRPQPGHNYEQYF.

The count of this clone is one. The rearrangement links TRBV6-1 to TRBJ2-3; 9 nucleotides match TRBD2. The CDR3 totals 16 residues. J lost 4 bases, V lost 2 bases, and 7 bases had no gene match. Germline V gene lookup returns CDR1 MNHNS and CDR2 SASEGT. The CDR3 DNA is TGTGCCAGCAGTGAATGGTCTAGCGGGAACGCAGATACGCAGTATTTT. The encoded protein is CASSEWSSGNADTQYF.

This clone has a handful of counts. The genes are TRBV23-1 and TRBJ2-7, with 7 bases identical to TRBD1. TRBV23-1 is known as an ORF, though its function is uncertain. With 2 bases clipped from V and 5 bases from J, the junction kept 3 bases outside the gene matches. The CDR3 is 13 amino acids. Written as DNA, the CDR3 is TGCGCCAGCAGTCAAAAGGGGGCGGACGAGCAGTACTTC. It translates to CASSQKGADEQYF.

The CDR3, as DNA: TGTGCCAGCAGCAAGGGCCCAGTGATCTATGGCTACACCTTC. Amino acids: CASSKGPVIYGYTF. The rearrangement joins TRBV28 to TRBJ1-2; D gene ambiguous. V was trimmed by 6 bases and J by 4 bases, leaving 15 bases between them. The CDR3 spans 14 residues. The germline V gene encodes CDR1 MDHEN and CDR2 SYDVKM.

Worth noting for this clone: Other DNA sequences in this sample translate to the same CDR3. The chain employs TRBV6-1 and TRBJ2-5, with TRBD2 as a possible D gene (6 bases). This CDR3 contains 13 residues. Trimming removed 2 bases at V and 3 bases at J, with 7 bases between. Germline CDR1 is MNHNS and CDR2 is SASEGT. CDR3 DNA: TGTGCCAGCAGTGAATGGGGGGAAGAGACCCAGTACTTC. Translating gives CASSEWGEETQYF.

This clone has a single count. The chain has TRBV28 and TRBJ2-1; perhaps TRBD2 as D (6 bases). This CDR3 comprises 14 residues. Germline values: CDR1 MDHEN, CDR2 SYDVKM. Trimming took off 7 bases at V and 4 bases at J, with 14 bases between the two ends. CDR3 DNA sequence: TGTGCCAGCACACCGGGACTGCAGTACAATGAGCAGTTCTTC. This codes for CASTPGLQYNEQFF.

This rearrangement joins TRBV5-1 to TRBJ1-4; D unresolved. CDR1 SGHRS and CDR2 YFSETQ come from the germline V gene. Trimming cost V 0 bases and J 7 bases, with 13 bases left between them. The CDR3 extends over 15 amino acids. CDR3 in amino acids: CASSLAQGRSEKLFF. For the CDR3, the DNA is TGCGCCAGCAGCTTGGCCCAAGGACGGAGTGAAAAACTGTTTTTT.

The chain employs TRBV10-3 and TRBJ2-1, with 12 bases that match TRBD2. This CDR3 has 15 residues. The V gene end was trimmed by 7 bases and the J gene end by 7 bases; junction bases not matched to a gene: 8. From germline, CDR1 is ENHRY and CDR2 SYGVKD. CDR3 sequence reads: CAITLTSGRRNEQFF. In DNA form, the CDR3 reads TGTGCCATCACCCTGACTAGCGGGAGAAGGAATGAGCAGTTCTTC.

The chain is built from TRBV28 and TRBJ2-7, with D perhaps TRBD1 (6 bases). This CDR3 is built from 12 residues. CDR1 MDHEN and CDR2 SYDVKM come from the germline V gene. Trimming removed 6 bases at V and 4 bases at J, with 10 bases between. This chain's CDR3 is CASSPGQYEQYF. The CDR3, as DNA: TGTGCCAGCAGCCCCGGACAGTACGAGCAGTACTTC.

V gene TRBV11-2 combines with J gene TRBJ2-1; 8 bases agree with TRBD2. Unmatched junction bases numbered 10, after V lost 4 bases and J lost 8 bases. CDR3 size: 15 residues. The germline CDR1 and CDR2 sequences are SGHAT and FQNNGV. The CDR3 DNA follows: TGTGCCAGCAGCTCCCGTATACTAGCGGTCGATGAGCAGTTCTTC. Translated: CASSSRILAVDEQFF.

The chain joins TRBV19 to TRBJ2-1, with 10 bases lining up with TRBD2. The germline V gene encodes CDR1 LNHDA and CDR2 SQIVND (reference sequence). The CDR3 is 15 amino acids. V gave up 1 base and J gave up 7 bases; unmatched junction bases: 4. This CDR3 reads CASSIASGSWNEQFF. CDR3 DNA sequence: TGTGCCAGTAGTATAGCTAGCGGGAGCTGGAATGAGCAGTTCTTC.

V is TRBV9 and J is TRBJ1-2, with 8 bases matching TRBD1. Per germline, CDR1 SGDLS and CDR2 YYNGEE. Trimming took 3 bases from V and 10 from J; bases not matched to a gene: 8. The CDR3 is 13 residues long. The chain's CDR3 is CASSAGGQASYTF. The CDR3 DNA follows: TGTGCCAGCAGCGCCGGGGGACAGGCTTCCTACACCTTC.

With regard to this clone: Within the sample, other DNA sequences also encode this same CDR3. The chain recombines TRBV27 with TRBJ2-7; 8 nucleotides agree with TRBD1. The CDR3 has 15 residues. Germline V gene sequence: CDR1 MNHEY, CDR2 SMNVEV (reference sequence). V shed 5 bases and J 0 bases; nucleotides not matched to a gene: 6. CDR3 sequence reads: CASSPRDRSSYEQYF. The CDR3 DNA reads as TGTGCCAGCAGTCCTCGGGACAGGAGCTCCTACGAGCAGTACTTC.

This CDR3 is CASIGDYTDTQYF. DNA for the CDR3: TGTGCCAGCATCGGGGACTACACAGATACGCAGTATTTT. The chain combines TRBV6-5 with TRBJ2-3, with 7 bases identical to TRBD2. Trimming removed 7 bases from V and 2 bases from J; junction bases left unmatched: 3. The germline CDR1 and CDR2 sequences are MNHEY and SVGAGI. CDR3 length: 13 amino acids.

This clone was seen a few times. This sequence joins TRBV5-1 and TRBJ1-4; 12 bases match TRBD1. Germline V gives CDR1 SGHRS, CDR2 YFSETQ. The length of the CDR3 is 16 residues. J was trimmed by 8 bases and V by 3 bases; bases with no gene match: 8. CDR3 in amino acids: CASSSISGTGGEKLFF. DNA for the CDR3: TGCGCCAGCAGCTCAATCTCCGGGACAGGGGGCGAAAAACTGTTTTTT.

This chain links TRBV30 with TRBJ1-1, with a tentative D call TRBD1 (6 bases). Germline V gives CDR1 GTSNPN, CDR2 SVGIG (reference sequence). Trimming pared 5 bases from V and 5 bases from J, leaving 18 bases between. The CDR3 loop spans 14 amino acids. CDR3 coding DNA: TGTGCCTGGTCAAAAAGGGGGACGGCTACTGAAGCTTTCTTT. It is translated as CAWSKRGTATEAFF.

This chain connects TRBV5-1 to TRBJ1-1, with D unresolved. V was shortened by 4 bases and J by 1 base, with 14 bases between the two germline ends. The CDR3 length is 15 residues. Looked up from germline, CDR1 is SGHRS and CDR2 is YFSETQ. CDR3: CASSNPTRGNTEAFF. CDR3 sequence (DNA): TGCGCCAGCAGCAACCCCACACGGGGGAACACTGAAGCTTTCTTT.

The V and J genes are TRBV7-2 and TRBJ2-3, with D unresolved. Germline V gene lookup returns CDR1 SGHTA and CDR2 FQGNSA. The CDR3 totals 13 residues. V shed 3 bases and J shed 3 bases, with 7 bases lying between them. CDR3 loop: CASSLMGTDTQYF. DNA of the CDR3: TGTGCCAGCAGCTTGATGGGTACAGATACGCAGTATTTT. Looking up the rest from reference TRBV7-2 and TRBJ2-3 gives the full variable domain: GAGVSQSPSNKVTEKGKDVELRCDPISGHTALYWYRQSLGQGLEFLIYFQGNSAPDKSGLPSDRFSAERTGGSVSTLTIQRTQQEDSAVYLCASSLMGTDTQYFGPGTRLTVL.

The genes are TRBV5-4 and TRBJ1-2; TRBD1 matches at 7 bases. The V segment lost 4 bases and the J segment 5 bases; nucleotides outside the gene matches: 5. From germline, CDR1 is SGHNT and CDR2 YYREEE (reference sequence). The CDR3 loop spans 13 amino acids. Here the CDR3 DNA reads TGTGCCAGCAGCGTACAGGGGTTATATGGCTACACCTTC. It yields the protein CASSVQGLYGYTF.

This chain connects TRBV30 to TRBJ2-2; D is perhaps TRBD2 (5 bases). Germline V gives CDR1 GTSNPN, CDR2 SVGIG (reference sequence). This CDR3 spans 17 amino acids. V lost 0 bases and J 0 bases, leaving 14 bases between the germline ends. The CDR3 is CAWSVGRVGTNTGELFF. CDR3 nucleotides: TGTGCCTGGAGTGTAGGGCGGGTGGGCACGAACACCGGGGAGCTGTTTTTT. Full variable domain (outside the CDR3, taken from reference TRBV30 and TRBJ2-2): SQTIHQWPATLVQPVGSPLSLECTVEGTSNPNLYWYRQAAGRGLQLLFYSVGIGQISSEVPQNLSASRPQDRQFILSSKKLLLSDSGFYLCAWSVGRVGTNTGELFFGEGSRLTVL.

The gene calls are TRBV15 and TRBJ2-5; D could derive from TRBD1 or TRBD2 (5 bases each). The V end lost 2 bases, the J end lost 7 bases, and 14 bases lay between the germline ends. CDR3 length equals 14 residues. Per the germline V gene, CDR1 is LNHNV and CDR2 is YYDKDF (reference sequence). The CDR3: CATSRNRGGGTQYF. The CDR3, as DNA: TGTGCCACCAGCAGAAACCGGGGTGGGGGGACCCAGTACTTC.

J is TRBJ2-1 and V is TRBV9, with 10 bases lining up with TRBD2. J was trimmed by 4 bases and V by 4 bases; bases with no gene match: 11. This CDR3 has 17 amino acids. Looked up from germline, CDR1 is SGDLS and CDR2 is YYNGEE. The CDR3 loop is CASSSLAGGSFYNEQFF. The CDR3 nucleotides are TGTGCCAGCAGCTCTTTAGCGGGAGGTAGCTTTTACAATGAGCAGTTCTTC.

The chain couples TRBV6-6 to TRBJ2-7; D is possibly TRBD1 (6 bases). Germline values: CDR1 MNHNY, CDR2 SVGAGI (reference sequence). V was cut by 0 bases and J by 4 bases, with 10 bases left in between. This CDR3 spans 14 amino acids. This CDR3 is CASSYSSQGYEQYF. The DNA of the CDR3 is TGTGCCAGCAGTTACTCGTCACAGGGTTACGAGCAGTACTTC.

The chain joins TRBV28 to TRBJ2-2, with D perhaps given as TRBD1 or TRBD2 (6 bases each). The germline V gene has CDR1 MDHEN and CDR2 SYDVKM. The CDR3 is 14 residues long. Trimming removed 6 bases at V and 2 bases at J, with 10 bases between. The CDR3 DNA follows: TGTGCCAGCAGAGGAGGGGGTAACACCGGGGAGCTGTTTTTT. Protein product: CASRGGGNTGELFF.